This TCR beta chain is from a study of blood T cell repertoires in COVID-19. Study at large: In each case, the material was cDNA or gDNA derived from T cells, B-cell-depleted T cells, or PBMCs.

CDR1 and CDR2 (germline): SGHTA, FQGNSA. This CDR3 contains 15 residues. Trimming removed 7 bases at V and 1 base at J, with 17 bases between. Data came from immunoSEQ multiplex PCR; TCRdb stores just in-frame clones and leaves some out. Among over 110,000 clones listed, 81% were seen once. The sequencing sample was made of peripheral blood. The TCR originated in a human donor in a cohort sampled during active COVID-19. This sequence joins TRBV7-2 and TRBJ2-7, with D perhaps matching TRBD2 (5 bases). In DNA, the CDR3 is TGTGCCAGCACTCACGACCCCCAGCGGTCCTACGAGCAGTACTTC. It translates to CASTHDPQRSYEQYF.